The rows below give T cell receptor beta chains drawn from one sample of a study of T cell repertoires in aging, cancer and after chemotherapy. TCRdb reprocessed the multiplex PCR reads via MiXCR and lists one record per CDR3 protein. The table has 7,000 to 9,500 distinct CDR3 sequences, around 33% seen once. The specimen was blood. Receptors originate from a human donor in good health. The donor label of this sample is uncertain. CDR3s include the opening cysteine and the closing phenylalanine or tryptophan. The order of the fields is D gene, V gene, J gene, clone size, CDR3 length, CDR3 protein, CDR3 DNA. The D gene is left open where the match is weak. Not all rows give a size; the values are once, few, many and, for expanded clones, a class.

d_call: TRBD1
v_call: TRBV6-5
j_call: TRBJ2-7
clone_size: .
cdr3_length: 12
cdr3_aa: CASSGQGAQQYF
cdr3_nt: TGTGCCAGCAGTGGACAGGGAGCCCAGCAGTACTTC

d_call: .
v_call: TRBV18
j_call: TRBJ2-6
clone_size: .
cdr3_length: 15
cdr3_aa: CASSRAVSGANVLTF
cdr3_nt: TGTGCCAGCTCACGTGCGGTCTCTGGGGCCAACGTCCTGACTTTC

d_call: TRBD1
v_call: TRBV6-2/TRBV6-3
j_call: TRBJ1-1
clone_size: .
cdr3_length: 14
cdr3_aa: CASSLTGGRTEAFF
cdr3_nt: TGTGCCAGCAGCTTGACAGGGGGCAGGACTGAAGCTTTCTTT

d_call: .
v_call: TRBV13
j_call: TRBJ2-7
clone_size: once
cdr3_length: 14
cdr3_aa: CASSLEGGAYEQYF
cdr3_nt: TGTGCCAGCAGCTTAGAGGGGGGCGCCTACGAGCAGTACTTC

d_call: .
v_call: TRBV5-1
j_call: TRBJ2-7
clone_size: .
cdr3_length: 14
cdr3_aa: CASSPRARSDEQYF
cdr3_nt: TGCGCCAGCAGTCCGAGGGCGCGGTCGGACGAGCAGTACTTC

d_call: .
v_call: TRBV5-4
j_call: TRBJ1-5
clone_size: medium-sized
cdr3_length: 15
cdr3_aa: CASSAEQGRDQPQHF
cdr3_nt: TGTGCCAGCAGCGCCGAGCAGGGTAGGGATCAGCCCCAGCATTTT

d_call: .
v_call: TRBV19
j_call: TRBJ1-6
clone_size: .
cdr3_length: 14
cdr3_aa: CASSISRGIAPLQF
cdr3_nt: TGTGCCAGTAGTATAAGCAGGGGAATTGCACCCCTCCAGTTT

d_call: TRBD2
v_call: TRBV5-5
j_call: TRBJ2-5
clone_size: few
cdr3_length: 16
cdr3_aa: CASSFSSGGFQETQYF
cdr3_nt: TGTGCCAGCAGCTTCTCTAGCGGGGGGTTCCAAGAGACCCAGTACTTC

d_call: TRBD1
v_call: TRBV30
j_call: TRBJ1-5
clone_size: once
cdr3_length: 17
cdr3_aa: CAWSRDRGEGGNQPQHF
cdr3_nt: TGTGCCTGGAGTCGGGACAGGGGAGAAGGGGGCAATCAGCCCCAGCATTTT

d_call: TRBD2
v_call: TRBV29-1
j_call: TRBJ2-3
clone_size: medium-sized
cdr3_length: 14
cdr3_aa: CSVVGGSSTDTQYF
cdr3_nt: TGCAGCGTTGTTGGCGGGAGTAGCACAGATACGCAGTATTTT

d_call: .
v_call: TRBV19
j_call: TRBJ2-1
clone_size: large
cdr3_length: 16
cdr3_aa: CASSIGWGANYNEQFF
cdr3_nt: TGTGCCAGTAGTATCGGGTGGGGGGCTAACTACAATGAGCAGTTCTTC

d_call: TRBD2
v_call: TRBV5-4
j_call: TRBJ2-3
clone_size: once
cdr3_length: 18
cdr3_aa: CASSKPSGGGPPTDTQYF
cdr3_nt: TGCGCCAGCAGCAAACCTAGCGGGGGGGGACCTCCCACAGATACGCAGTATTTT

d_call: .
v_call: TRBV6-6
j_call: TRBJ1-2
clone_size: few
cdr3_length: 15
cdr3_aa: CASSYWRSTNYGYTF
cdr3_nt: TGTGCCAGCAGTTACTGGAGGTCTACTAACTATGGCTACACCTTC

d_call: .
v_call: TRBV5-1
j_call: TRBJ2-5
clone_size: .
cdr3_length: 16
cdr3_aa: CASSDLNLQGRETQYF
cdr3_nt: TGCGCCAGCAGCGATCTAAATTTGCAGGGGCGGGAGACCCAGTACTTC

d_call: TRBD1
v_call: TRBV5-6
j_call: TRBJ2-7
clone_size: medium-sized
cdr3_length: 15
cdr3_aa: CASSSPGQGIYEQYF
cdr3_nt: TGTGCCAGCAGCTCACCGGGACAGGGAATCTACGAGCAGTACTTC

d_call: TRBD1
v_call: TRBV5-5
j_call: TRBJ1-2
clone_size: .
cdr3_length: 15
cdr3_aa: CASSIRQGLLYGYTF
cdr3_nt: TGTGCCAGCAGCATCCGACAGGGCCTACTCTATGGCTACACCTTC

d_call: TRBD1
v_call: TRBV10-3
j_call: TRBJ2-3
clone_size: .
cdr3_length: 16
cdr3_aa: CAISVGTAYSTDTQYF
cdr3_nt: TGTGCCATCAGTGTCGGGACAGCCTATAGCACAGATACGCAGTATTTT

d_call: TRBD1
v_call: TRBV13
j_call: TRBJ2-7
clone_size: .
cdr3_length: 15
cdr3_aa: CASSSTGFGSYEQYF
cdr3_nt: TGTGCCAGCAGTTCGACAGGGTTCGGGTCCTACGAGCAGTACTTC

d_call: TRBD1
v_call: TRBV6-1
j_call: TRBJ2-2
clone_size: few
cdr3_length: 17
cdr3_aa: CASSETRTGEHTGELFF
cdr3_nt: TGTGCCAGCAGTGAAACGAGGACAGGGGAACACACCGGGGAGCTGTTTTTT

d_call: .
v_call: TRBV18
j_call: TRBJ1-1
clone_size: .
cdr3_length: 13
cdr3_aa: CASSPGLGTEAFF
cdr3_nt: TGTGCCAGCTCACCGGGACTGGGCACTGAAGCTTTCTTT

d_call: TRBD2
v_call: TRBV4-3
j_call: TRBJ2-5
clone_size: .
cdr3_length: 19
cdr3_aa: CASSRVLLASGGGKETQYF
cdr3_nt: TGCGCCAGCAGCCGGGTATTGCTGGCTAGCGGCGGGGGGAAAGAGACCCAGTACTTC

d_call: .
v_call: TRBV7-9
j_call: TRBJ2-7
clone_size: few
cdr3_length: 14
cdr3_aa: CASSLEGDPYEQYF
cdr3_nt: TGTGCCAGCAGCTTAGAGGGGGATCCCTACGAGCAGTACTTC

d_call: TRBD1
v_call: TRBV5-6
j_call: TRBJ1-2
clone_size: .
cdr3_length: 16
cdr3_aa: CASSGPGTGNKGGYTF
cdr3_nt: TGTGCCAGCAGCGGCCCCGGGACAGGGAACAAAGGCGGCTACACCTTC

d_call: .
v_call: TRBV6-5
j_call: TRBJ2-1
clone_size: few
cdr3_length: 13
cdr3_aa: CASSGASYNEQFF
cdr3_nt: TGTGCCAGCAGCGGGGCCTCCTACAATGAGCAGTTCTTC

d_call: .
v_call: TRBV6-5
j_call: TRBJ1-1
clone_size: .
cdr3_length: 15
cdr3_aa: CASSFDRRVNTEAFF
cdr3_nt: TGTGCCAGCAGTTTTGACCGGCGGGTGAACACTGAAGCTTTCTTT

d_call: TRBD1
v_call: TRBV20-1
j_call: TRBJ1-1
clone_size: .
cdr3_length: 15
cdr3_aa: CSVKATGVANTEAFF
cdr3_nt: TGCAGTGTAAAGGCAACAGGGGTTGCGAACACTGAAGCTTTCTTT

d_call: .
v_call: TRBV7-7
j_call: TRBJ2-2
clone_size: .
cdr3_length: 14
cdr3_aa: CASSVDSGNGELFF
cdr3_nt: TGTGCCAGCAGCGTGGACAGTGGGAACGGGGAGCTGTTTTTT

d_call: .
v_call: TRBV5-1
j_call: TRBJ1-1
clone_size: few
cdr3_length: 14
cdr3_aa: CASSLGWGTTEAFF
cdr3_nt: TGCGCCAGCAGCTTAGGGTGGGGGACGACTGAAGCTTTCTTT

d_call: TRBD1
v_call: TRBV30
j_call: TRBJ1-6
clone_size: .
cdr3_length: 15
cdr3_aa: CAWSGWTGPNSPLHF
cdr3_nt: TGTGCCTGGAGTGGGTGGACAGGGCCTAATTCACCCCTCCACTTT

d_call: TRBD1
v_call: TRBV19
j_call: TRBJ1-3
clone_size: .
cdr3_length: 17
cdr3_aa: CASSTRQGALVGNTIYF
cdr3_nt: TGTGCCAGTAGTACGCGGCAGGGGGCTCTGGTCGGAAACACCATATATTTT

d_call: .
v_call: TRBV11-1
j_call: TRBJ1-1
clone_size: .
cdr3_length: 13
cdr3_aa: CASSRSMNTEAFF
cdr3_nt: TGTGCCAGCAGCCGTAGTATGAACACTGAAGCTTTCTTT

d_call: .
v_call: TRBV5-5
j_call: TRBJ2-3
clone_size: few
cdr3_length: 16
cdr3_aa: CASSLAYGFGPDTQYF
cdr3_nt: TGTGCCAGCAGCTTGGCCTACGGGTTTGGGCCAGATACGCAGTATTTT

d_call: .
v_call: TRBV19
j_call: TRBJ2-7
clone_size: medium-sized
cdr3_length: 15
cdr3_aa: CASSMAGTANYEQYF
cdr3_nt: TGTGCCAGTAGTATGGCGGGGACAGCTAACTACGAGCAGTACTTC

d_call: .
v_call: TRBV18
j_call: TRBJ2-1
clone_size: .
cdr3_length: 16
cdr3_aa: CASSPLPGSSYNEQFF
cdr3_nt: TGTGCCAGCTCACCACTACCGGGGAGCTCCTACAATGAGCAGTTCTTC

d_call: TRBD1
v_call: TRBV5-4
j_call: TRBJ2-3
clone_size: .
cdr3_length: 14
cdr3_aa: CASSPDRASDTQYF
cdr3_nt: TGTGCCAGCAGCCCAGACAGGGCATCAGATACGCAGTATTTT

d_call: .
v_call: TRBV12-3/TRBV12-4
j_call: TRBJ2-5
clone_size: .
cdr3_length: 12
cdr3_aa: CASSLSSETQYF
cdr3_nt: TGTGCCAGCAGTTTATCGTCGGAGACCCAGTACTTC

d_call: TRBD1
v_call: TRBV6-5
j_call: TRBJ2-5
clone_size: .
cdr3_length: 16
cdr3_aa: CASRSGTGGAEETQYF
cdr3_nt: TGTGCCAGCAGATCCGGGACAGGGGGCGCGGAGGAGACCCAGTACTTC

d_call: TRBD1
v_call: TRBV11-2
j_call: TRBJ1-6
clone_size: few
cdr3_length: 16
cdr3_aa: CASSLVRDRDNSPLHF
cdr3_nt: TGTGCCAGCAGCCTCGTCCGGGACAGGGATAATTCACCCCTCCACTTT

d_call: .
v_call: TRBV5-4
j_call: TRBJ2-1
clone_size: .
cdr3_length: 15
cdr3_aa: CASSLAGTRSLEQFF
cdr3_nt: TGTGCCAGCAGCTTGGCCGGGACCCGTTCTCTAGAGCAGTTCTTC